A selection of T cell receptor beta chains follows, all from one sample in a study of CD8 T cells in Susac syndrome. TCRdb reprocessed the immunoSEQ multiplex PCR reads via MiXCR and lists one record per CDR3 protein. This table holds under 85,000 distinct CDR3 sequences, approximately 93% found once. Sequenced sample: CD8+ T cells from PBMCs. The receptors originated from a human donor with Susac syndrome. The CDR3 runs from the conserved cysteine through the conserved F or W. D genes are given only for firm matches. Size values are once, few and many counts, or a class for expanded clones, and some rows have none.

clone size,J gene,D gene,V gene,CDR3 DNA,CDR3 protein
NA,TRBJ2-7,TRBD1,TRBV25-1,TGTGCCAGCGCGGCACAGGACAGGGTTTATGGCGAGCAGTACTTC,CASAAQDRVYGEQYF
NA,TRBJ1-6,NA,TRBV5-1,TGCGCCAGCAGCTTGGCGGCAGGGCAACGATCACCCCTCCACTTT,CASSLAAGQRSPLHF
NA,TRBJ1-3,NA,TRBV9,TGTGCCAGCAGCCTTCGACAGGCGAGCTCTGGAAACACCATATATTTT,CASSLRQASSGNTIYF
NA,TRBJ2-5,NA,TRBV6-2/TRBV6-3,TGTGCCAGCAGGCCGGGGCCAGAGACCCAGTACTTC,CASRPGPETQYF
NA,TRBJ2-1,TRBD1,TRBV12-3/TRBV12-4,TGTGCCAGCGACAGGGGGTACAATGAGCAGTTCTTC,CASDRGYNEQFF
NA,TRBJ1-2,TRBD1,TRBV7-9,TGTGCCAGCAGCTTAGCACGGGACAGGGTCCATGGCTACACCTTC,CASSLARDRVHGYTF
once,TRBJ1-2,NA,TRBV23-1,TGCGCCAGCAGTCACTTGCCAGGCCTAATTAACTATGGCTACACCTTC,CASSHLPGLINYGYTF
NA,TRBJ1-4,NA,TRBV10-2,TGCGCCAGCAGTGAGTCCAGCCAGAGGAATGAAAAACTGTTTTTT,CASSESSQRNEKLFF
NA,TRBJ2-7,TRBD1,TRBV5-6,TGTGCCAGCAGCTTGGCTCTACAGGGGGGAATCGGCGAGCAGTACTTC,CASSLALQGGIGEQYF
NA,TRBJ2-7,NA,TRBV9,TGTGCCAGCAGCTCCCAACAGTCGTTCAGAGGGGGGAACTACGAGCAGTACTTC,CASSSQQSFRGGNYEQYF
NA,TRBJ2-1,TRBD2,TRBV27,TGTGCCAGCAAATCAGCGGGAGGGCCACACAATGAGCAGTTCTTC,CASKSAGGPHNEQFF
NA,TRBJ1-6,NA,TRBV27,TGTGCCAGCAGTTTAGGACGCGGTTCACCCCTCCACTTT,CASSLGRGSPLHF
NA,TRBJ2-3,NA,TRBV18,TGTGCCAGCTCACCAACCACAGATACGCAGTATTTT,CASSPTTDTQYF
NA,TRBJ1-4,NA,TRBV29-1,TGCAGCGTTGAAGTGGTTGGGCAGAGAAATGAAAAACTGTTTTTT,CSVEVVGQRNEKLFF
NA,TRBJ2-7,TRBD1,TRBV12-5,TGTGCTAGTGGCCCGGGACAGCTAACCTACGAGCAGTACTTC,CASGPGQLTYEQYF
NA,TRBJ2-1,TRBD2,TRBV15,TGTGCCACCAGCAGAGATGGAGGTAGCGGGGGAGGTGATGAGCAGTTCTTC,CATSRDGGSGGGDEQFF
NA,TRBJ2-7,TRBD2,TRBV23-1,TGCGCCAGCAGTCAATCGATTGGGAGGGCCCGAGGGTACGAGCAGTACTTC,CASSQSIGRARGYEQYF
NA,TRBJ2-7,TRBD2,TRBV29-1,TGCAGCGTTGTAGCGGGACGGGACTACGAGCAGTACTTC,CSVVAGRDYEQYF
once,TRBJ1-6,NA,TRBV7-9,TGTGCCAGCAGCTCCGAGATGGGTAGCTCCTATAATTCACCCCTCCACTTT,CASSSEMGSSYNSPLHF
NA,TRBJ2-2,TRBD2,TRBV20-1,TGCAGTGCTAGACCCGGACTAGCGGGGGGCCCGAACACCGGGGAGCTGTTTTTT,CSARPGLAGGPNTGELFF
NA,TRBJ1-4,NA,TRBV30,TGTGCCTGGAGTGTGCGAGCAGGGGCCACTAATGAAAAACTGTTTTTT,CAWSVRAGATNEKLFF
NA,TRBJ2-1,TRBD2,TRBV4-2,TGTGCCAGCAGCCCGACTAGCGGCTGGAATGAGCAGTTCTTC,CASSPTSGWNEQFF
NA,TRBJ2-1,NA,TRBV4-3,TGCGCCAGCAGCCATCGACAGGGAGCGGGTGAGCAGTTCTTC,CASSHRQGAGEQFF
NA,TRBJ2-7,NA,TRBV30,TGTGCCTGGGTTGATGTGGGGCACGAGCAGTACTTC,CAWVDVGHEQYF
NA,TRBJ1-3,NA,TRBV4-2,TGTGCCAGCAGCCAAGATCAGGGTACTGGAAACACCATATATTTT,CASSQDQGTGNTIYF
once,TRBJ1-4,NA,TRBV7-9,TGTGCCAGCAGCTTAAGACAAGCAACTAATGAAAAACTGTTTTTT,CASSLRQATNEKLFF
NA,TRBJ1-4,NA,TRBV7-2,TGTGCCAGCAGCTTAGAACGCTCAACTAATGAAAAACTGTTTTTT,CASSLERSTNEKLFF
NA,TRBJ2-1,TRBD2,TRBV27,TGTGCCAGCGGCTCATCTAGCGGGGGATACAATGAGCAGTTCTTC,CASGSSSGGYNEQFF
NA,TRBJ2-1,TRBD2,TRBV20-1,TGCAGTGCAGTGCCTCCGGGACTAGTTTTGGAGCAGTTCTTC,CSAVPPGLVLEQFF
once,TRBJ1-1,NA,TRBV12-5,TGTGCTAGTGGTTTTGGGGCGCGGACTGAAGCTTTCTTT,CASGFGARTEAFF
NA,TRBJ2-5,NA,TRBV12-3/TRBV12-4,TGTGCCAGCAGTTTAGTCCCCGGGACCCAGTACTTC,CASSLVPGTQYF
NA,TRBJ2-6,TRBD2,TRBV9,TGTGCCAGCAGCGTGAATAGCGGGAGTTTGGCTGGGGCCAACGTCCTGACTTTC,CASSVNSGSLAGANVLTF
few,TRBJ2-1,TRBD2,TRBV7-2,TGTGCCAGTAGTTTAGGCGGGGGTTCCTACAATGAGCAGTTCTTC,CASSLGGGSYNEQFF
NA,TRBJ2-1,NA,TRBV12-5,TGTGCTAGTGGTTTGGTACTCAGGAGCTCCTACAATGAGCAGTTCTTC,CASGLVLRSSYNEQFF
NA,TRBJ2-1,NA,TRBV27,TGTGCCAGCAGTTTCGGCCAAGCAGCTGAGCAGTTCTTC,CASSFGQAAEQFF
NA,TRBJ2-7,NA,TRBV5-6,TGTGCCAGCAGCTTGGGGGACGACACCGCCTACGAGCAGTACTTC,CASSLGDDTAYEQYF
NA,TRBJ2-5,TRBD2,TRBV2,TGTGCCAGCAGTACTACGTCCAGCGGGGGGGCGGCCCAGTACTTC,CASSTTSSGGAAQYF
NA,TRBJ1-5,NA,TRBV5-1,TGCGCCAGCAGCTTTAATTCAGGGCGCGGGCAGCCCCAGCATTTT,CASSFNSGRGQPQHF
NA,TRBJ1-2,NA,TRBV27,TGTGCCAGCAGTCCTGGGGATTTAAACTATGGCTACACCTTC,CASSPGDLNYGYTF
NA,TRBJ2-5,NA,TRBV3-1,TGTGCCAGCAGCCAAGATATAACTAGTAAAGAGACCCAGTACTTC,CASSQDITSKETQYF
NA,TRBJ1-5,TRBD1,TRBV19,TGTGCCAGTAGTACTCGGGACAGGGGAAATCAGCCCCAGCATTTT,CASSTRDRGNQPQHF
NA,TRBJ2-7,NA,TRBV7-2,TGTGCCAGCAGCTCTCGACAGTCCTACGAGCAGTACTTC,CASSSRQSYEQYF
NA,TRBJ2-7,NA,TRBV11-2,TGTGCCAGCAGCCCGAGGATTGGGGGCGAAATATTTACCTACGAGCAGTACTTC,CASSPRIGGEIFTYEQYF
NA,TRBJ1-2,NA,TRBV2,NA,CASILGGISGYTF
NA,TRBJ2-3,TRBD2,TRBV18,TGTGCCAGCTCACCAAGGCAGCGGGGGAGCACAGATACGCAGTATTTT,CASSPRQRGSTDTQYF
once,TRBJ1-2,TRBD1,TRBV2,TGTGCCAGCAGTACTAGGACAGGGGTTGGCTACACCTTC,CASSTRTGVGYTF
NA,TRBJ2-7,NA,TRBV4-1,TGCGCCAGCAGCCAAGTGGCACTAGTGAGGGTCTACGAGCAGTACTTC,CASSQVALVRVYEQYF
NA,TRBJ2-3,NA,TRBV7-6,TGTGCCAGCAGCTTAGCGGGCCGTAGCACAGATACGCAGTATTTT,CASSLAGRSTDTQYF